The clone carrying this T cell receptor beta chain has only a few counts. What it recognizes is unknown. The data originate from a study of response to subunit inactivated influenza vaccine. Study-wide results and limits: Authors suggested each seasonal flu vaccination may recruit only limited numbers of new T cells.

Each CDR3 protein gets one entry after TCRdb re-called the RT-PCR reads with MiXCR. The sample lists hundreds of thousands of distinct CDR3 sequences; 6% to 9% were seen once. The V end lost 3 bases, the J end lost 9 bases, and 12 bases lay between the germline ends. Germline-derived CDR1 and CDR2 are DFQATT and SNEGSKA (reference sequence). CDR3 length: 11 amino acids. The chain has TRBV20-1 and TRBJ2-7; no definite D call. The sample in question was PBMCs from blood, obtained roughly 24 months after vaccination. The receptor's source is a man between 50 and 69 years old who received an inactivated influenza vaccine. In DNA, the CDR3 is TGCAGTGCTAGGATCGATAGGGTGCAGTACTTC. The encoded protein is CSARIDRVQYF.